The clone carrying this T cell receptor (beta chain) has a single count. TCRdb's table, derived via immunoSEQ multiplex PCR, lists solely in-frame clones and lacks some. Of around 250,000 clones in the sample, around 81% were seen once. The sample belongs to a study of blood T cell repertoires in COVID-19. The TCR sequence derives from a man between 25 and 39 years old who had recovered from COVID-19. Material: peripheral blood.

The chain's CDR3 is CASSRLGRTGELFF. CDR3 in DNA: TGTGCCAGCAGTAGACTAGGACGTACAGGGGAGCTGTTTTTT. The J gene is TRBJ2-2, the V gene TRBV28; D is perhaps TRBD2 (6 bases). Germline CDR1 is MDHEN and CDR2 is SYDVKM. The CDR3 extends over 14 amino acids. The germline V and J ends were trimmed by 5 bases and 8 bases, with 15 bases remaining between them.